This TCR beta chain was recorded in a study of blood T cell repertoires in COVID-19 (dated by TCRdb to about 2020). Regarding the complete study: Collaborator samples came from the United States, Italy and Spain and covered acute and convalescent phases of COVID-19. A de-identified subject ID, COVID-19 status, age in years and sex were almost always included in the sample metadata. Where available, HLA class I and class II types were obtained from metadata supplied by the sample provider rather than from assay-based typing. The material from the prospective study consisted of cDNA or gDNA derived from T cells, B-cell-depleted T cells, or PBMCs. The samples were drawn from two sources: the first 160 participants of the ongoing ImmuneRACE study, and 950 to 1,500 subjects contributed by 6 global collaborators. Deeply sampled blood TCRbeta repertoires from subjects exposed to, actively infected with, or recovered from COVID-19 were included in the dataset. The repertoires were made available in a free public database intended to serve as a resource for research on the immune response to SARS-CoV-2. Overall results and qualifications from the work: The amount of clinical and demographic metadata varied by source and participant and was provided uncurated.

CDR3 length: 14 amino acids, cysteine to phenylalanine. Only the CDR3 part of the read is kept: 42 bases, read in frame from the first base. CDR1 and CDR2, per the germline V gene, are SGHRS and YFSETQ. The V end gives up 2 bases and the J end 3 bases, leaving 3 bases in the junction not matched to a gene. One collaborating source in Seattle enrolled patients during active infection and followed them longitudinally through the course of disease. Each collaborating institution followed its own protocols to collect whole blood in K2EDTA tubes. For TCRbeta analysis, collaborators shipped samples in one of three forms: frozen whole blood, isolated PBMCs, or DNA extracted from either of those sample types. The immunoSEQ Assay, a bias-controlled multiplex PCR, was used to amplify TCRbeta CDR3 regions from genomic DNA. The original pipeline was this. Nucleated cell counts per sample were estimated from amplification of reference gene primers within the assay. To quantify the absolute abundance of each unique TCRbeta CDR3 rearrangement, sequence reads were collapsed and filtered. For each sample, productive Simpson clonality was calculated as the square root of Simpson's diversity index across productive rearrangements. The immuneACCESS repertoire file appears here via TCRdb, limited to in-frame rearrangements. These files lack a portion of the clones; in checked studies, under half of the deficit traces to unresolved V genes, and the cause of the others is not known. From that table come the V and J calls and clone size; the DNA was used to work out D and trimming. Present in this sample are more than 200,000 clones, around four fifths of which were seen just once. About 10% of the sample is in the top ten clones.

In the case of this clone: Its antigen remains undetermined. The input lacks base qualities; no much larger clone sits a single base away.

The clonotype originates from a woman of 80 years or more with COVID-19, enrolled during active disease. Recombination joined TRBV5-1 with TRBJ2-7, with 9 bases in between that match TRBD1. The sequenced sample consisted of peripheral blood. The DNA sequence is given as TGCGCCAGCAGCTTACAGGGGGCAGGCTACGAGCAGTACTTC. This translates into CASSLQGAGYEQYF.